This T cell receptor (beta chain) was sequenced for a study of T cell responses to AZD1222 COVID-19 vaccine. Study summary: Timing groups of about 4 and about 12 weeks for second doses were pooled. Study findings and constraints: White British ancestry dominated among donors, who included more females, and clonal diversity was possibly underestimated. Only 5 or 6 people who got AZD1222 tested seropositive at baseline.

Here immunoSEQ multiplex PCR was the method, and the copy in TCRdb shows in-frame clones only, minus some. The top ten hold approximately 1.9% of the sample, which has 160,000 or so clones, around 90% seen once. A word on this clone: Its target is unknown.

Germline-derived CDR1 and CDR2 are SGDLS and YYNGEE. The CDR3 consists of 15 residues. V lost 2 bases and J lost 0, with 9 bases in between. This clonotype was sampled from an adult in good health. This chain links TRBV9 with TRBJ2-1; D is unclear. This specimen was peripheral blood, taken on day 0 of AZD1222 vaccination. The CDR3 region is CASSVIPSSYNEQFF. The DNA of the CDR3 is TGTGCCAGCAGCGTTATCCCGAGCTCCTACAATGAGCAGTTCTTC. The full variable domain, completed using reference TRBV9 and TRBJ2-1, is DSGVTQTPKHLITATGQRVTLRCSPRSGDLSVYWYQQSLDQGLQFLIQYYNGEERAKGNILERFSAQQFPDLHSELNLSSLELGDSALYFCASSVIPSSYNEQFFGPGTRLTVL.